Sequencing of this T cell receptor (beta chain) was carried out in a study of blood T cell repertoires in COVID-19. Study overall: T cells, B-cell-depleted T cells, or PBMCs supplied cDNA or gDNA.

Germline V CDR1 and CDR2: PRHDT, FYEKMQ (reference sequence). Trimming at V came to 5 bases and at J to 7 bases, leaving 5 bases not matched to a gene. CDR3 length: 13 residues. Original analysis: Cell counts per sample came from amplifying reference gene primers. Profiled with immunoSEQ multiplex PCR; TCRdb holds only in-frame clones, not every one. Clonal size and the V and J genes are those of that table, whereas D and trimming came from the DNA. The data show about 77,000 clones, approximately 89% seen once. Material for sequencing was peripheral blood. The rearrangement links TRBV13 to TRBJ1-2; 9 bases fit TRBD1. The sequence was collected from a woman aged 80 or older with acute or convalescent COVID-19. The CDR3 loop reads CASSTRQGVGYTF. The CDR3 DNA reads TGTGCCAGCAGCACCCGACAGGGGGTTGGCTACACCTTC.